The clone carrying this T cell receptor beta chain was seen many times. Its antigen is not identified. This sample is drawn from a study of CD8 T cells in ankylosing spondylitis. The study, taken as a whole, reports: Among TCR beta sequences, a motif of several highly homologous variants appeared characteristic of ankylosing spondylitis blood. It was reported that disease-linked clones were significantly enriched in matched ankylosing spondylitis synovial fluid. CD8+ by phenotype, disease-linked clones were relatively rare in peripheral blood.

By quantitative 5'-RACE with molecular barcodes, the TCR beta libraries were made. TCRdb processed the 5' RACE reads anew with MiXCR; each CDR3 protein has one entry. This sample has under 150,000 distinct CDR3 sequences; around 8.5% occur once, and the top ten carry approximately 3.4%. Germline V lookup: CDR1 SGHTA, CDR2 FQGNSA. The CDR3 has 14 residues. V was cut by 1 base and J by 8 bases, with 12 bases left in between. The sequencing input was blood, either unsorted or a sorted T cell fraction (not recorded which). The source of this sequence is a male donor with ankylosing spondylitis or in good health (not recorded which). This chain connects TRBV7-2 to TRBJ2-1; D may match TRBD1 or TRBD2 (5 bases each). As DNA, the CDR3 is TGTGCCAGCAGCTTAGATGCAGGGACCGATGAGCAGTTCTTC. It codes for CASSLDAGTDEQFF.